The 2 T cell receptor beta chains below come from one sample, sequenced in a study of blood T cell repertoires in COVID-19. TCRdb keeps only in-frame clones here, not all; method: immunoSEQ multiplex PCR. Among some 190,000 clones listed, over 75% were seen once. Sequencing was performed on peripheral blood. Every receptor here comes from a man aged 60-69 years with acute or convalescent COVID-19.

The rearrangement joins TRBV20-1 to TRBJ1-1; D gene ambiguous. V lost 3 bases and J lost 1, with 3 bases in between. The CDR3 runs 11 residues. Germline CDR1 reads DFQATT; CDR2 reads SNEGSKA (reference sequence). CDR3 sequence reads: CSASRNTEAFF. The CDR3 region has the DNA TGCAGTGCTAGCCGGAACACTGAAGCTTTCTTT.

The chain couples TRBV5-4 to TRBJ1-2; D is possibly TRBD1 (5 bases). V was shortened by 4 bases and J by 4 bases, with 11 bases between the two germline ends. Germline assignment: CDR1 SGHNT and CDR2 YYREEE (reference sequence). The CDR3 loop spans 13 amino acids. The CDR3 sequence is CASSLGQSYGYTF. As DNA, the CDR3 is TGTGCCAGCAGCCTAGGACAATCCTATGGCTACACCTTC.